The next 8 T cell receptor beta chains were all read from a single sample in a study of blood T cell repertoires in COVID-19. Clones were sequenced by immunoSEQ multiplex PCR, and TCRdb holds only the in-frame ones, with some missing. Of more than 95,000 clones listed, 84% are singletons. The source material was peripheral blood. The receptors derive from a human donor in a cohort sampled during active COVID-19.

This clone has a single count. The chain employs TRBV5-4 and TRBJ1-1; perhaps TRBD1 as D (6 bases). The CDR3 contains 14 residues. CDR1 and CDR2 from the germline V gene are SGHNT and YYREEE (reference sequence). Trimming stripped 1 base from V and 5 bases from J, with 12 bases between. Here the CDR3 reads CASSLYGGRTEAFF. The DNA of the CDR3 is TGTGCCAGCAGCTTGTATGGGGGCCGAACTGAAGCTTTCTTT.

The chain couples TRBV7-3 to TRBJ2-3, with D possibly matching TRBD1 (6 bases). The CDR3 loop spans 14 amino acids. Germline CDR1 and CDR2: SGHTA and FQGTGA. Trimming took 5 bases from V and 5 from J, leaving 14 bases between them. This CDR3 reads CASSVVPGEDTQYF. The CDR3 DNA reads TGTGCCAGCAGCGTAGTCCCAGGGGAAGATACGCAGTATTTT. Full variable domain (rest looked up from reference TRBV7-3 and TRBJ2-3): GAGVSQTPSNKVTEKGKYVELRCDPISGHTALYWYRQSLGQGPEFLIYFQGTGAADDSGLPNDRFFAVRPEGSVSTLKIQRTERGDSAVYLCASSVVPGEDTQYFGPGTRLTVL.

Turning to this clone: Germline is not matched at one junction end, which may reflect a read error. V gene TRBV19 combines with J gene TRBJ2-7; TRBD1 matches 9 bases. The CDR3 consists of 11 residues. CDR1 and CDR2 (germline): LNHDA, SQIVND (reference sequence). As DNA, the CDR3 is TGTGCCAGTAGTATCGGGGACAGGGCTCAGTTC. It translates to CASSIGDRAQF.

V is TRBV18 and J is TRBJ1-2; D is perhaps TRBD1 (6 bases). The CDR3 contains 17 residues. Per germline, CDR1 KGHSH and CDR2 LQKENI. The ends were cut back, 0 bases at V and 2 bases at J, with 16 bases in the middle. CDR3 amino acids: CASSPPTGKDSNYGYTF. CDR3 nucleotides: TGTGCCAGCTCACCACCGACAGGAAAGGACTCGAACTATGGCTACACCTTC.

The V and J genes are TRBV6-5 and TRBJ2-5; 7 bases fit TRBD1. This CDR3 contains 13 residues. V trimming: 5 bases; J trimming: 5 bases; junction bases outside the gene matches: 5. Germline V gene lookup returns CDR1 MNHEY and CDR2 SVGAGI. CDR3 residues: CASSKTGWETQYF. In DNA form, the CDR3 reads TGTGCCAGCAGTAAGACAGGGTGGGAGACCCAGTACTTC.

The rearrangement joins TRBV10-1 to TRBJ1-5, with D perhaps matching TRBD1 (6 bases). Germline lookup yields CDR1 WNHNN and CDR2 SYGVQD (reference sequence). CDR3 size: 13 residues. V dropped 3 bases and J dropped 4 bases, with 7 bases sitting between them. The CDR3 DNA reads TGCGCCAGCAGTGAACAGGGAAATCAGCCCCAGCATTTT. Translating it yields CASSEQGNQPQHF.

V gene TRBV7-7 combines with J gene TRBJ2-1; 13 bases fit TRBD2. The germline V gene encodes CDR1 SSHAT and CDR2 FNYEAQ (reference sequence). J was trimmed by 5 bases and V by 4 bases; bases with no gene match: 2. The CDR3 has 15 residues. CDR3 loop: CASSSGTSGDNEQFF. DNA of the CDR3: TGTGCCAGCAGCTCGGGGACTAGCGGGGACAATGAGCAGTTCTTC.

This clone has more than one count but fewer than ten. This sequence joins TRBV7-2 and TRBJ2-1, with 10 nucleotides matching TRBD2. The V and J ends lost 4 bases and 13 bases, in that order; junction bases with no gene match: 10. Germline V gene lookup returns CDR1 SGHTA and CDR2 FQGNSA. The CDR3 is 14 amino acids. This CDR3 reads CASSSLAGGVNQFF. CDR3 sequence (DNA): TGTGCCAGCAGCTCTTTAGCGGGGGGAGTTAATCAGTTCTTC. The whole variable domain, remainder taken from reference TRBV7-2 and TRBJ2-1, is GAGVSQSPSNKVTEKGKDVELRCDPISGHTALYWYRQSLGQGLEFLIYFQGNSAPDKSGLPSDRFSAERTGGSVSTLTIQRTQQEDSAVYLCASSSLAGGVNQFFGPGTRLTVL.